This T cell receptor (beta chain) was observed in a study of blood T cell repertoires in COVID-19. The overall study: Whether acute or convalescent, the COVID-19 samples came from the United States, Italy and Spain.

The germline V gene has CDR1 SEHNR and CDR2 FQNEAQ (reference sequence). The junction had 4 bases not matched to a gene; V was cut back by 4 bases and J by 4 bases. The CDR3 is 14 residues long. Profiling relied on immunoSEQ multiplex PCR, and the TCRdb table lists in-frame clones only, not all of them. The data show 250,000 to 350,000 clones, about 89% seen once. This TCR was recovered from a woman aged 55-70 years with acute or convalescent COVID-19. The sequenced sample consisted of peripheral blood. This rearrangement joins TRBV7-9 to TRBJ2-1, with 7 nucleotides matching TRBD2. The CDR3 region has the DNA TGTGCCAGCAGCTCTAGCGGCTATTACAATGAGCAGTTCTTC. Its translation is CASSSSGYYNEQFF.